This T cell receptor (beta chain) emerged from a study of human T cells and chemical hapten exposure. About the study: Patches with 0.01% DPC went on the upper back, and the tests were read at 6 days.

Original analysis: Sample-level TCR yields exhibited a median of about 96,000, with a range of roughly 20,000 to 750,000. A single record per CDR3 protein comes from TCRdb applying MiXCR to the RACE reads. TCRdb, rather than the study authors, made the V and J calls. The repertoire includes 380,000 or so distinct CDR3 sequences, around 5.5% of them detected once, and about 7.7% sits in the top ten. Indicated time point: pre-sensitization, week 0. Described treatment: therapeutic diphenylcyclopropenone sensitization with weekly scalp DPC. This clonotype was found many times. Trimming removed 0 bases from V and 2 bases from J; junction bases left unmatched: 10. The CDR3 is 18 residues long. CDR1 is LGHNA and CDR2 is YSLEER in the germline V gene.

The sequence was obtained from a woman aged 18-35 years with alopecia areata. Some clones in this sample may be carry-over from other donors' samples. Sequenced material: whole blood, taken in connection with sensitization to the hapten diphenylcyclopropenone (DPC). The rearrangement joins TRBV4-3 to TRBJ2-3, with 8 bases aligning to TRBD2. The CDR3 DNA sequence: TGCGCCAGCAGCCAAGATTCTCCCCAGCGGGGGACCACAGATACGCAGTATTTT. Translating gives CASSQDSPQRGTTDTQYF.